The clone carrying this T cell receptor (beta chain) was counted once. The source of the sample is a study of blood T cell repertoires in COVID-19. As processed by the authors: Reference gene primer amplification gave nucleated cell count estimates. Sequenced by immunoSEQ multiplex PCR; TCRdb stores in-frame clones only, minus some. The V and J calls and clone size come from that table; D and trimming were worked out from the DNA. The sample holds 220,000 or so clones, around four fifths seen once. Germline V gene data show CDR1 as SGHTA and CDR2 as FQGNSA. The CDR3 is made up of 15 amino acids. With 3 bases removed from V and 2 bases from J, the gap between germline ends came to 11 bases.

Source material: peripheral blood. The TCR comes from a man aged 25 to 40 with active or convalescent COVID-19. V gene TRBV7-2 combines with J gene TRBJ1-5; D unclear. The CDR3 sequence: CASSFSRAGNQPQHF. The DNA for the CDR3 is TGTGCCAGCAGCTTTAGTCGCGCGGGCAATCAGCCCCAGCATTTT.